Each of the 14 T cell receptor beta chains below was sequenced from the same sample in a study of early T cells in non-severe SARS-CoV-2 infection listed by TCRdb under 2021. Libraries were made using 5' RACE. TCRdb records NextSeq 500 as the sequencer. The public reads were run again by TCRdb, first through fastp at Q25 and then through MiXCR, and only productive beta chains were kept. Here each entry gathers all rows of one CDR3 protein and keeps the most common genes and DNA. The sample table lists approximately 69,000 distinct CDR3 sequences, roughly 12% of them with a count of one. The ten largest clonotypes hold approximately 6.4% of the sample. The sequenced sample consisted of whole blood. These receptors all come from an adult who was a healthcare worker with PCR-confirmed SARS-CoV-2 infection or an uninfected control (not recorded which).

This clonotype came up once. The V and J genes are TRBV6-6 and TRBJ1-1; D call uncertain. Trimming took off 7 bases at V and 1 base at J, with 10 bases between the two ends. Germline assignment: CDR1 MNHNY and CDR2 SVGAGI (reference sequence). CDR3 size: 13 residues. In nucleotides, the CDR3 is TGTGCCAGCACCCGGGAGGGGAACACTGAAGCTTTCTTT. Its protein product is CASTREGNTEAFF.

This clonotype has ten or more counts. The V call is TRBV3-1, the J call TRBJ2-7; perhaps TRBD1 as D (5 bases). The CDR3 extends over 13 amino acids. V was pared by 3 bases and J by 12 bases, with 18 bases between. Germline V CDR1 and CDR2: LGHDT, YNNKEL (reference sequence). The CDR3 is CASSQAAAGNSYF. CDR3 DNA sequence: TGTGCCAGCAGCCAGGCCGCTGCAGGGAATTCGTACTTC.

The rearrangement joins TRBV11-2 to TRBJ2-1; 9 bases map to TRBD1. CDR1 and CDR2 (germline): SGHAT, FQNNGV. This CDR3 comprises 15 residues. Losses at the gene ends were 2 bases for V and 4 bases for J; bases not matched to a gene: 3. CDR3 in DNA: TGTGCCAGCAGCTTAAGGGACAGGGCTTACAATGAGCAGTTCTTC. Translating it yields CASSLRDRAYNEQFF.

The V and J genes are TRBV30 and TRBJ1-5; the match to TRBD1 covers 10 bases. V lost 6 bases and J lost 3; bases outside the gene matches: 5. This CDR3 contains 14 residues. The germline V gene has CDR1 GTSNPN and CDR2 SVGIG (reference sequence). The CDR3 DNA follows: TGTGCCTGTACCGGGACAGGGGCCAATCAGCCCCAGCATTTT. Amino acid sequence: CACTGTGANQPQHF.

The sample holds many counts of this clonotype. This chain's CDR3 is CASSGLTGFGANVLTF. CDR3 nucleotides: TGTGCCAGCAGTGGATTGACGGGATTTGGGGCCAACGTCCTGACTTTC. The rearrangement joins TRBV6-1 to TRBJ2-6, with D perhaps TRBD2 (5 bases). In germline, CDR1 is MNHNS, CDR2 SASEGT. The CDR3 covers 16 residues. Trimming took off 4 bases at V and 3 bases at J, with 13 bases between the two ends.

This clonotype came up a few times. CDR3 coding DNA: TGTGCCAGCAGCGCGAAGACTAGCCCACGGGGGTCCTACGAGCAGTACTTC. It codes for CASSAKTSPRGSYEQYF. The chain is built from TRBV9 and TRBJ2-7; 7 positions agree with TRBD2. The CDR3 loop spans 17 amino acids. In germline, CDR1 is SGDLS, CDR2 YYNGEE. The V segment lost 3 bases and the J segment 1 base; nucleotides outside the gene matches: 13.

This clonotype was picked up many times. V gene TRBV5-1 combines with J gene TRBJ1-2, with D perhaps TRBD1 (5 bases). Germline assignment: CDR1 SGHRS and CDR2 YFSETQ. Trimming took off 4 bases at V and 2 bases at J, with 12 bases between the two ends. The CDR3 is made up of 14 amino acids. CDR3 nucleotide sequence: TGCGCCAGCAGCAAAGAGGGGTTAAACTATGGCTACACCTTC. Its protein product is CASSKEGLNYGYTF.

This clonotype was counted at least ten times. The chain couples TRBV7-8 to TRBJ1-2; tentatively, D is TRBD1 (5 bases). The germline V gene encodes CDR1 SGHVS and CDR2 FQNEAQ. The V gene lost 2 bases and the J gene lost 4 bases, with 17 bases spanning the gap. CDR3 size: 16 residues. The DNA for the CDR3 is TGTGCCAGCAGCTTAAAGAGACAGATAACACTCTATGGCTACACCTTC. Its protein is CASSLKRQITLYGYTF.

This clonotype was detected ten times or more. The chain is built from TRBV30 and TRBJ2-1, with D possibly being TRBD1 (6 bases). The germline V gene encodes CDR1 GTSNPN and CDR2 SVGIG (reference sequence). The CDR3 loop spans 14 amino acids. The V end was cut by 2 bases, the J end by 5 bases, with 13 bases between. CDR3 bases: TGTGCCTGGAGTCGAGAGGACAGCAACAATGAGCAGTTCTTC. This sequence encodes CAWSREDSNNEQFF.

This clonotype occurred many times. The rearrangement links TRBV12-3 or TRBV12-4 to TRBJ2-1; D is possibly TRBD2 (7 bases). This CDR3 has 16 residues. V was clipped by 5 bases and J by 12 bases, with 26 bases between them. The CDR3 DNA is TGTGCCAGCAGTCTTCACACTAGCGAAGGGGGGATATGGCAGTTCTTC. Protein: CASSLHTSEGGIWQFF.

This clonotype has at least ten counts. The chain recombines TRBV6-2 or TRBV6-3 with TRBJ1-4; unclear D gene. The CDR3 length is 16 residues. The V end was cut by 6 bases, the J end by 7 bases, with 21 bases between. Germline CDR1 and CDR2: MNHEY and SVGEGT. The CDR3 loop reads CASRPEPGIGGEKLFF. DNA of the CDR3: TGTGCCAGCAGGCCGGAACCGGGCATAGGCGGTGAAAAACTGTTTTTT.

There are many counts of this clonotype. The chain links TRBV5-1 to TRBJ2-3, with 10 bases identical to TRBD1. The CDR3 has 15 amino acids. The V segment lost 5 bases and the J segment 6 bases; nucleotides outside the gene matches: 9. The V gene's germline CDR1 is SGHRS and CDR2 YFSETQ. The CDR3 bases are TGCGCCAGCAGGTCCCCGGGACAGGGGACCGATACGCAGTATTTT. Protein: CASRSPGQGTDTQYF. Combining the CDR3 with reference TRBV5-1 and TRBJ2-3 gives the whole variable domain KAGVTQTPRYLIKTRGQQVTLSCSPISGHRSVSWYQQTPGQGLQFLFEYFSETQRNKGNFPGRFSGRQFSNSRSEMNVSTLELGDSALYLCASRSPGQGTDTQYFGPGTRLTVL.

This clonotype was picked up many times. This chain joins TRBV6-2 or TRBV6-3 and TRBJ2-3, with D unclear. This CDR3 is built from 13 residues. Germline CDR1 and CDR2: MNHEY and SVGEGT. V was pared by 6 bases and J by 4 bases, with 11 bases between. The CDR3 nucleotides read TGTGCCAGCAGAACGGGCTACCCAGATACGCAGTATTTT. Its translation is CASRTGYPDTQYF.

The rearrangement links TRBV7-9 to TRBJ2-5; maybe TRBD1 (5 bases). The V and J ends lost 5 bases and 0 bases respectively, with 10 bases between them. The germline gives CDR1 SEHNR, CDR2 FQNEAQ (reference sequence). The CDR3 totals 14 residues. CDR3 bases: TGTGCCAGCAGCCTGACAGAGTACCAAGAGACCCAGTACTTC. Protein sequence: CASSLTEYQETQYF.